Each of the 25 T cell receptor beta chains below was sequenced from the same sample in a study of cytomegalovirus exposure and HLA in healthy donors (dated by TCRdb to 2016 to 2017). Receptor amplification or capture employed the immunoSEQ multiplex PCR assay. For the multiplex PCR, a mixture combining 60 forward primers for TCR Vbeta segments and 13 reverse primers for TCR Jbeta segments was used. In TCRdb, the immuneACCESS table is reduced to in-frame sequences with V and J assigned. These tables do not hold every clone; where another copy was compared, an unresolved V gene accounts for under half, and the others remain unexplained. In this sample's table one finds 100,000 to 150,000 clones. Over 0.8% of the sample goes to the ten largest clones. Sequenced input: PBMCs. The receptors come from a young man in good health and CMV-seronegative.

The J gene is TRBJ2-5, the V gene TRBV18; D possibly corresponds to TRBD2 (5 bases). The J call may be wrong; the DNA end is better matched by TRBJ2-7. Germline V gives CDR1 KGHSH, CDR2 LQKENI. The CDR3 sequence is 14 residues long. The CDR3 DNA follows: TGTGCCAGCTCACCACCGGGAGTCGGCTACGAGCAGTACTTC. It specifies CASSPPGVGYEQYF.

CDR3 sequence reads: CASSWTGGIDTEAFF. The CDR3, as DNA: TGTGCCAGCAGCTGGACAGGGGGCATAGACACTGAAGCTTTCTTT. The chain joins TRBV7-8 to TRBJ1-1; 11 bases agree with TRBD1. Germline trimming cut 4 bases from V and 3 bases from J; bases unmatched to any gene: 4. Germline CDR1 is SGHVS and CDR2 is FQNEAQ. The CDR3 runs to 15 residues.

This rearrangement joins TRBV11-3 to TRBJ2-2; D might be TRBD2 (6 bases). V shed 3 bases and J shed 6 bases, with 8 bases lying between them. Germline CDR1 reads SGHNT; CDR2 reads YENEEA. The CDR3 loop spans 13 amino acids. As DNA, the CDR3 is TGTGCCAGCAGCTTCCGGGGGTCCGGGGAGCTGTTTTTT. Translating it yields CASSFRGSGELFF. The variable domain in full, completed from reference TRBV11-3 and TRBJ2-2, reads EAGVVQSPRYKIIEKKQPVAFWCNPISGHNTLYWYLQNLGQGPELLIRYENEEAVDDSQLPKDRFSAERLKGVDSTLKIQPAELGDSAVYLCASSFRGSGELFFGEGSRLTVL.

The chain recombines TRBV6-1 with TRBJ1-6; D is uncertain. The CDR3 runs 13 residues. Germline loops: CDR1 MNHNS, CDR2 SASEGT. V dropped 2 bases and J dropped 9 bases, with 8 bases sitting between them. The CDR3 protein is CASSEMRGSPLHF. CDR3 nucleotide sequence: TGTGCCAGCAGTGAAATGCGGGGTTCACCCCTCCACTTT.

V gene TRBV18 combines with J gene TRBJ2-1; 11 nucleotides agree with TRBD2. Germline V gene data show CDR1 as KGHSH and CDR2 as LQKENI. The CDR3 length is 15 residues. V shed 1 base, J shed 9 bases, and the junction held 5 bases outside the gene matches. The DNA of the CDR3 is TGTGCCAGCTCACCACTCACTAGCGGGAGTAGTGAGCAGTTCTTC. Translation: CASSPLTSGSSEQFF.

V and J are TRBV12-5 and TRBJ1-5; 9 bases match TRBD1. Germline-derived CDR1 and CDR2 are LGHNT and FRNRAP. Germline trimming cut 0 bases from V and 5 bases from J; bases unmatched to any gene: 2. The CDR3 totals 15 residues. The CDR3 reads CASGLVQGADQPQHF. CDR3 nucleotides: TGTGCTAGTGGTTTGGTACAGGGGGCTGATCAGCCCCAGCATTTT.

This chain links TRBV18 with TRBJ2-7; D is perhaps TRBD2 (7 bases). Deletions cut 2 bases from V and 3 bases from J, with 11 bases between. The CDR3 totals 14 residues. Germline values: CDR1 KGHSH, CDR2 LQKENI. CDR3: CASSPAGAGYEQYF. Here the CDR3 DNA reads TGTGCCAGCTCACCAGCGGGGGCCGGCTACGAGCAGTACTTC. The entire variable domain, with the rest obtained from reference TRBV18 and TRBJ2-7, is as follows: NAGVMQNPRHLVRRRGQEARLRCSPMKGHSHVYWYRQLPEEGLKFMVYLQKENIIDESGMPKERFSAEFPKEGPSILRIQQVVRGDSAAYFCASSPAGAGYEQYFGPGTRLTVT.

As DNA, the CDR3 is TGTGCTCAGGGGGCAGGGGGCTTCTATGGCTACACCTTC. Protein product: CAQGAGGFYGYTF. The chain links TRBV30 to TRBJ1-2, with TRBD1 matching 8 bases. CDR3 length: 13 residues. From germline, CDR1 is GTSNPN and CDR2 SVGIG (reference sequence).

The V call is TRBV18, the J call TRBJ2-1, with 12 bases aligning to TRBD2. CDR1 and CDR2 (germline): KGHSH, LQKENI. V shed 4 bases, J shed 6 bases, and the junction held 7 bases outside the gene matches. The CDR3 is 16 amino acids. CDR3 nucleotide sequence: TGTGCCAGCTCACTACCGACTAGCGGGAGTGGCAATGAGCAGTTCTTC. Residues: CASSLPTSGSGNEQFF.

CDR3 nucleotide sequence: TGTGCCAGCAGCCCAGGGACAGCCACTCCGTCTAATGAAAAACTGTTTTTT. It yields the protein CASSPGTATPSNEKLFF. This sequence joins TRBV5-8 and TRBJ1-4; 7 bases align to TRBD1. J gave up 3 bases and V 4 bases, and 12 bases lay outside the gene matches. From germline, CDR1 is SGHTS and CDR2 YDEGEE. The CDR3 runs 17 residues.

The V gene is TRBV6-1, the J gene TRBJ2-7; 9 bases fit TRBD2. Germline lookup yields CDR1 MNHNS and CDR2 SASEGT. Trimming at V came to 8 bases and at J to 0 bases, leaving 5 bases not matched to a gene. The CDR3 extends over 14 amino acids. The chain's CDR3 is CASAAGGSSYEQYF. The CDR3 DNA follows: TGTGCCAGCGCAGCGGGGGGTAGCTCCTACGAGCAGTACTTC.

This chain connects TRBV9 to TRBJ2-5; TRBD2 matches 9 bases. CDR3 length: 14 amino acids. Germline-derived CDR1 and CDR2 are SGDLS and YYNGEE. The ends lost 4 bases at V and 4 bases at J; junction bases unmatched: 5. This CDR3 reads CASSPRTSAETQYF. The CDR3 bases are TGTGCCAGCAGCCCTCGGACTAGCGCAGAGACCCAGTACTTC.

The chain is built from TRBV7-9 and TRBJ2-2; the D is unclear. Deletions cut 5 bases from V and 4 bases from J, with 8 bases between. Germline CDR1 is SEHNR and CDR2 is FQNEAQ (reference sequence). The CDR3 is 13 residues long. CDR3 DNA: TGTGCCAGCAGCCCACAGTCCACCGGGGAGCTGTTTTTT. Amino acids: CASSPQSTGELFF. Filled out from reference TRBV7-9 and TRBJ2-2, the complete variable domain reads DTGVSQNPRHKITKRGQNVTFRCDPISEHNRLYWYRQTLGQGPEFLTYFQNEAQLEKSRLLSDRFSAERPKGSFSTLEIQRTEQGDSAMYLCASSPQSTGELFFGEGSRLTVL.

The chain recombines TRBV19 with TRBJ2-1; D ambiguous. From germline, CDR1 is LNHDA and CDR2 SQIVND (reference sequence). The V end was cut by 3 bases, the J end by 8 bases, with 11 bases between. This CDR3 region has 13 residues. DNA for the CDR3: TGTGCCAGTAGTATTGGGCCTCAGTATGAGCAGTTCTTC. This sequence encodes CASSIGPQYEQFF. Using reference TRBV19 and TRBJ2-1 for the parts outside the CDR3, the full variable domain is DGGITQSPKYLFRKEGQNVTLSCEQNLNHDAMYWYRQDPGQGLRLIYYSQIVNDFQKGDIAEGYSVSREKKESFPLTVTSAQKNPTAFYLCASSIGPQYEQFFGPGTRLTVL.

CDR3 DNA: TGTGCCAGCAGCCCACTGACGGGAATCTATGGCTACACCTTC. Translated: CASSPLTGIYGYTF. V is TRBV5-6 and J is TRBJ1-2; D uncertain. Germline CDR1 is SGHDT and CDR2 is YYEEEE. The CDR3 runs 14 residues. V was clipped by 4 bases and J by 4 bases, with 14 bases between them. Filled out from reference TRBV5-6 and TRBJ1-2, the complete variable domain reads DAGVTQSPTHLIKTRGQQVTLRCSPKSGHDTVSWYQQALGQGPQFIFQYYEEEERQRGNFPDRFSGHQFPNYSSELNVNALLLGDSALYLCASSPLTGIYGYTFGSGTRLTVV.

The J gene is TRBJ1-2, the V gene TRBV5-5; D not resolved. Germline CDR1 is SGHKS and CDR2 is YYEKEE (reference sequence). The CDR3 length is 14 residues. The V end was cut by 0 bases, the J end by 1 base, with 7 bases between. As DNA, the CDR3 is TGTGCCAGCAGCTTGGACAGCCTTAACTATGGCTACACCTTC. It specifies CASSLDSLNYGYTF. Full variable domain (missing parts from reference TRBV5-5 and TRBJ1-2): DAGVTQSPTHLIKTRGQQVTLRCSPISGHKSVSWYQQVLGQGPQFIFQYYEKEERGRGNFPDRFSARQFPNYSSELNVNALLLGDSALYLCASSLDSLNYGYTFGSGTRLTVV.

The chain recombines TRBV7-9 with TRBJ1-5, with D possibly being TRBD1 (5 bases). CDR1 SEHNR and CDR2 FQNEAQ come from the germline V gene (reference sequence). V lost 10 bases to trimming and J lost 5 bases, with 12 bases between them. This CDR3 has 12 amino acids. In nucleotides, the CDR3 is TGTGCCACCCGCCGGGGGGATCAGCCCCAGCATTTT. Translated, it gives CATRRGDQPQHF.

The rearrangement uses TRBV5-6 and TRBJ1-2; no clear D. CDR1 and CDR2 from the germline V gene are SGHDT and YYEEEE. This CDR3 region has 12 residues. The V gene lost 4 bases and the J gene lost 4 bases, with 8 bases spanning the gap. The CDR3 nucleotides read TGTGCCAGCAGCCTCGTTCTCTATGGCTACACCTTC. This encodes CASSLVLYGYTF.

The V call is TRBV19, the J call TRBJ2-1; maybe TRBD2 (6 bases). The CDR3 is 14 residues long. Per the germline V gene, CDR1 is LNHDA and CDR2 is SQIVND (reference sequence). Between the trimmed V and J ends, which lost 5 bases and 9 bases, there was a span of 17 bases. The CDR3 protein is CASSSGRVAIEQFF. CDR3 in DNA: TGTGCCAGTAGTTCCGGGAGAGTGGCGATTGAGCAGTTCTTC.

On this clone: A read error is likely, as this CDR3 ends without the conserved phenylalanine or tryptophan. V usage is TRBV30 and J usage is TRBJ1-5; unclear D gene. CDR3 length: 12 residues. V was pared by 0 bases and J by 8 bases, with 8 bases between. Per the germline V gene, CDR1 is GTSNPN and CDR2 is SVGIG (reference sequence). The chain's CDR3 is CAWSVMWEPQHL. In nucleotides, the CDR3 is TGTGCCTGGAGTGTAATGTGGGAGCCCCAGCATCTT.

The chain has TRBV11-2 and TRBJ1-1; D not resolved. CDR3 length: 13 amino acids. Germline V CDR1 and CDR2: SGHAT, FQNNGV. V was cut by 5 bases and J by 1 base, with 8 bases left in between. CDR3 protein: CASSLQPNTEAFF. CDR3 sequence (DNA): TGTGCCAGCAGCCTACAGCCGAACACTGAAGCTTTCTTT.

CDR3: CASSDPGTAYGYTF. The CDR3 DNA follows: TGTGCCAGCAGCGACCCCGGGACAGCCTATGGCTACACCTTC. The J gene is TRBJ1-2, the V gene TRBV5-5; 7 bases are a match to TRBD1. Germline values: CDR1 SGHKS, CDR2 YYEKEE (reference sequence). The J segment lost 4 bases and the V segment lost 4 bases, leaving 7 bases of the junction unmatched. CDR3 length: 14 residues.

Comment on this clone: Other DNA sequences in the sample encode the same CDR3. The chain combines TRBV18 with TRBJ1-1, with 8 bases matching TRBD1. Trimming removed 3 bases from V and 1 base from J; junction bases left unmatched: 1. The CDR3 length is 14 residues. CDR1 and CDR2 from the germline V gene are KGHSH and LQKENI. The CDR3 is CASSPGQGNTEAFF. CDR3 DNA: TGTGCCAGCTCACCCGGACAGGGGAACACTGAAGCTTTCTTT.

The CDR3 here is CSVFTAGNEKLFF. CDR3 DNA: TGCAGCGTTTTTACAGCGGGTAATGAAAAACTGTTTTTT. V usage is TRBV29-1 and J usage is TRBJ1-4; D call uncertain. Germline CDR1 reads SQVTM; CDR2 reads ANQGSEA. This CDR3 is built from 13 residues. Trimming left V 5 bases short and J 4 bases short, with 11 bases between.

Here the CDR3 reads CASRHQGYDYGYTF. In DNA form, the CDR3 reads TGTGCCAGCAGGCACCAGGGGTATGACTATGGCTACACCTTC. The V and J genes are TRBV6-5 and TRBJ1-2, with D perhaps TRBD1 (6 bases). This CDR3 spans 14 amino acids. V lost 6 bases to trimming and J lost 3 bases, with 14 bases between them. Germline-derived CDR1 and CDR2 are MNHEY and SVGAGI.